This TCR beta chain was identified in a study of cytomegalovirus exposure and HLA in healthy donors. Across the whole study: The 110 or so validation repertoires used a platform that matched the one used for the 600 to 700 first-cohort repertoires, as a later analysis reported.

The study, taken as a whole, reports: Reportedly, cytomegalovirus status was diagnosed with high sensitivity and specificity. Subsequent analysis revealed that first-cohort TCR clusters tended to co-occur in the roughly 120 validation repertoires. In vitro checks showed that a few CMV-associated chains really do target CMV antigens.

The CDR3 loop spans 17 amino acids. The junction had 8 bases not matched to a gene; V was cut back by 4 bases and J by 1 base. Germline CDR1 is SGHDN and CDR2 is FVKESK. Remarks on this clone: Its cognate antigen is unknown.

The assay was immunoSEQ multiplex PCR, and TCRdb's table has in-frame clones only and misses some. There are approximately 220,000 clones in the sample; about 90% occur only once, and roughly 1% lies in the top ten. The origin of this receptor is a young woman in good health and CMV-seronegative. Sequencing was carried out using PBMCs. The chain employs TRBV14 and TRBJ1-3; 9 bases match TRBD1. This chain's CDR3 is CASSRPGQGLSGNTIYF. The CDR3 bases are TGTGCCAGCAGCCGCCCGGGACAGGGATTATCTGGAAACACCATATATTTT. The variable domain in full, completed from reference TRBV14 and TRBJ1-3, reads EAGVTQFPSHSVIEKGQTVTLRCDPISGHDNLYWYRRVMGKEIKFLLHFVKESKQDESGMPNNRFLAERTGGTYSTLKVQPAELEDSGVYFCASSRPGQGLSGNTIYFGEGSWLTVV.